The rows below give T cell receptor beta chains drawn from one sample of a study of response to subunit inactivated influenza vaccine. TCRdb reprocessed the RT-PCR reads via MiXCR and lists one record per CDR3 protein. In the table there are 550,000 to 800,000 distinct CDR3 sequences, more than 11% of which are singletons. The specimen was PBMCs from blood, collected less than 15 days before vaccination. Source of these receptors: a man aged 45-65 years who received an inactivated influenza vaccine. Both conserved end residues are part of each CDR3. Each record gives: D gene, J gene, V gene, clone size, CDR3 DNA, CDR3 protein. The D gene is left open where the match is weak. Clone size is shown for a subset of rows, as once, few, many or a class of expanded clone.

d_gene: TRBD2
j_gene: TRBJ2-3
v_gene: TRBV5-4
abundance: few
CDR3nt: TGTGCCAGCAGCTTGGCCCCGGGGGGGTCTGCAGATACGCAGTATTTT
CDR3aa: CASSLAPGGSADTQYF

d_gene: NA
j_gene: TRBJ2-1
v_gene: TRBV24-1
abundance: NA
CDR3nt: TGTGCCACCAGTGATTTGCATGGGGGTGGGGATGAGCAGTTCTTC
CDR3aa: CATSDLHGGGDEQFF

d_gene: TRBD1
j_gene: TRBJ2-5
v_gene: TRBV29-1
abundance: NA
CDR3nt: TGCAGCGTTGAAGATCGACCGATCCAGGGACAGGCGTTTTGGGGGACCCAGTACTTC
CDR3aa: CSVEDRPIQGQAFWGTQYF

d_gene: TRBD1
j_gene: TRBJ2-2
v_gene: TRBV7-2
abundance: NA
CDR3nt: TGTGCCAGCAGCTTACGGTCGGGACAGGGGAACACCGGGGAGCTGTTTTTT
CDR3aa: CASSLRSGQGNTGELFF

d_gene: TRBD1
j_gene: TRBJ1-1
v_gene: TRBV4-3
abundance: many
CDR3nt: TGCGCCAGCAGCCAGGACAGGGGGGTCACTGAAGCTTTCTTT
CDR3aa: CASSQDRGVTEAFF

d_gene: TRBD1
j_gene: TRBJ2-1
v_gene: TRBV6-2/TRBV6-3
abundance: NA
CDR3nt: TGTGCCAGCAGTTTAACAGGGGGTAGCGGTCCGAACAATGAGCAGTTCTTC
CDR3aa: CASSLTGGSGPNNEQFF

d_gene: NA
j_gene: TRBJ2-5
v_gene: TRBV14
abundance: few
CDR3nt: TGTGCCAGCAGCCAAGATCCAGGGTGGGACCAGTACTTC
CDR3aa: CASSQDPGWDQYF

d_gene: TRBD2
j_gene: TRBJ2-7
v_gene: TRBV28
abundance: few
CDR3nt: TGTGCCAGCAGTCAGACAGGAGCCGGGACTAGGTTGTACGAGCAGTACTTC
CDR3aa: CASSQTGAGTRLYEQYF

d_gene: NA
j_gene: TRBJ2-5
v_gene: TRBV24-1
abundance: NA
CDR3nt: TGTGCCACCAGTGATTTAAGTGGGCTCGGAGAGACCCAGTACTTC
CDR3aa: CATSDLSGLGETQYF

d_gene: NA
j_gene: TRBJ2-5
v_gene: TRBV7-9
abundance: few
CDR3nt: TGTGCCAGCGGAGCCTGGTACCAAGAGACCCAGTACTTC
CDR3aa: CASGAWYQETQYF

d_gene: TRBD1
j_gene: TRBJ2-5
v_gene: TRBV7-9
abundance: once
CDR3nt: TGTGCCAGCAGCGAACCCAACAGGGGGGAGACCCAGTACTTC
CDR3aa: CASSEPNRGETQYF

d_gene: NA
j_gene: TRBJ2-7
v_gene: TRBV5-6
abundance: many
CDR3nt: TGTGCCAGCAGCCCAGTCGGACAGAGCTCCTACGAGCAGTACTTC
CDR3aa: CASSPVGQSSYEQYF

d_gene: NA
j_gene: TRBJ2-3
v_gene: TRBV15
abundance: NA
CDR3nt: TGTGCCACCAGCAGTCCTGTGGGGCACACAGATACGCAGTATTTT
CDR3aa: CATSSPVGHTDTQYF

d_gene: NA
j_gene: TRBJ2-5
v_gene: TRBV7-2
abundance: NA
CDR3nt: TGTGCCAGCAGCTCGAACCCGGGGCGGATTCAAGAGACCCAGTACTTC
CDR3aa: CASSSNPGRIQETQYF

d_gene: TRBD2
j_gene: TRBJ2-1
v_gene: TRBV11-2
abundance: many
CDR3nt: TGTGCCAGCAGCTTAGGTTGGCTAGCGGGAGAAGTGGGATCCTACAATGAGCAGTTCTTC
CDR3aa: CASSLGWLAGEVGSYNEQFF

d_gene: NA
j_gene: TRBJ2-5
v_gene: TRBV5-1
abundance: NA
CDR3nt: TGCGCCAGCAGCCCGGGGACTGAACGGGAGACCCAGTACTTC
CDR3aa: CASSPGTERETQYF

d_gene: NA
j_gene: TRBJ1-6
v_gene: TRBV11-2
abundance: many
CDR3nt: TGTGCCAGCAGCCGTGATTTGCCGGGACGGTATAATTCACCCCTCCACTTT
CDR3aa: CASSRDLPGRYNSPLHF

d_gene: NA
j_gene: TRBJ2-5
v_gene: TRBV7-9
abundance: once
CDR3nt: TGTGCCAGCAGTCAGGACAGACCGAGGAAAGAGACCCAGTACTTC
CDR3aa: CASSQDRPRKETQYF

d_gene: NA
j_gene: TRBJ2-3
v_gene: TRBV18
abundance: once
CDR3nt: TGTGCCAGCTCACCAAAGGGGCCAAGCACAGATACGCAGTATTTT
CDR3aa: CASSPKGPSTDTQYF

d_gene: NA
j_gene: TRBJ2-1
v_gene: TRBV3-1
abundance: NA
CDR3nt: TGTGCCAGCAGCCACCTGGGGGGTAATGAGCAGTTCTTC
CDR3aa: CASSHLGGNEQFF

d_gene: TRBD1
j_gene: TRBJ2-6
v_gene: TRBV20-1
abundance: NA
CDR3nt: TGCAGTGCTAGAGGCAGGGGGACAAACCCTTCTGGGGCCAACGTCCTGACTTTC
CDR3aa: CSARGRGTNPSGANVLTF

d_gene: TRBD2
j_gene: TRBJ2-3
v_gene: TRBV4-3
abundance: NA
CDR3nt: TGCGCCAGCAGCCAAAGGACTAGCGGGAACGGGGGTACGCAGTATTTT
CDR3aa: CASSQRTSGNGGTQYF

d_gene: NA
j_gene: TRBJ2-1
v_gene: TRBV27
abundance: many
CDR3nt: TGTGCCAGCAGTTTTATTGGCTACAATGAGCAGTTCTTC
CDR3aa: CASSFIGYNEQFF

d_gene: NA
j_gene: TRBJ1-1
v_gene: TRBV4-2
abundance: few
CDR3nt: TGTGCCAGCAGCCAAGTTGACACCCTAATGAACACTGAAGCTTTCTTT
CDR3aa: CASSQVDTLMNTEAFF

d_gene: TRBD2
j_gene: TRBJ2-1
v_gene: TRBV18
abundance: NA
CDR3nt: TGTGCCAGCTCACCACTCGGGACTAGCGGGAGGGACTCCTACAATGAGCAGTTCTTC
CDR3aa: CASSPLGTSGRDSYNEQFF

d_gene: NA
j_gene: TRBJ2-7
v_gene: TRBV30
abundance: NA
CDR3nt: TGTGCCTGGAGGGAAAGTGGAACCTACGAGCAGTACTTC
CDR3aa: CAWRESGTYEQYF

d_gene: TRBD1
j_gene: TRBJ2-5
v_gene: TRBV4-1
abundance: few
CDR3nt: TGCGCCAGCAGCCAAACCGGGACAGGGGCGCAAGAGACCCAGTACTTC
CDR3aa: CASSQTGTGAQETQYF

d_gene: TRBD1
j_gene: TRBJ2-2
v_gene: TRBV20-1
abundance: NA
CDR3nt: TGCAGTGCTAGAGATGGAGGGTGGACAGGGTACGTCGGGGAGCTGTTTTTT
CDR3aa: CSARDGGWTGYVGELFF

d_gene: NA
j_gene: TRBJ2-1
v_gene: TRBV12-3/TRBV12-4
abundance: NA
CDR3nt: TGTGCCAGCAGAGGTGTGGCAGCTTCCAATGAGCAGTTCTTC
CDR3aa: CASRGVAASNEQFF

d_gene: TRBD1
j_gene: TRBJ1-6
v_gene: TRBV12-3/TRBV12-4
abundance: few
CDR3nt: TGTGCCAGCAGACCGGGACAGGGTCTGAATAATTCACCCCTCCACTTT
CDR3aa: CASRPGQGLNNSPLHF

d_gene: TRBD1
j_gene: TRBJ2-7
v_gene: TRBV20-1
abundance: few
CDR3nt: TGCAGTGCTAGCCCGGGACAGTGGACCTCCGAGCAGTACTTC
CDR3aa: CSASPGQWTSEQYF

d_gene: NA
j_gene: TRBJ2-7
v_gene: TRBV2
abundance: NA
CDR3nt: TGTGCCAGCAGTGAACGCGACAGAAGCTCCTACGAGCAGTACTTC
CDR3aa: CASSERDRSSYEQYF

d_gene: NA
j_gene: TRBJ2-1
v_gene: TRBV2
abundance: NA
CDR3nt: TGTGCCAGCAGTGGGAGGAGCTCCTACAATGAGCAGCTCTTC
CDR3aa: CASSGRSSYNEQLF

d_gene: NA
j_gene: TRBJ2-1
v_gene: TRBV6-2/TRBV6-3
abundance: few
CDR3nt: TGTGCCACCAACAGAGGGATAACGAATGAGCAGTTCTTC
CDR3aa: CATNRGITNEQFF

d_gene: TRBD1
j_gene: TRBJ2-3
v_gene: TRBV9
abundance: few
CDR3nt: TGTGCCAGCAGCACCAGCGACAGGGGGCTGTCCGGAGATACGCAGTATTTT
CDR3aa: CASSTSDRGLSGDTQYF

d_gene: NA
j_gene: TRBJ2-6
v_gene: TRBV12-3/TRBV12-4
abundance: NA
CDR3nt: TGTGCCAGCAGTTTTGCGATGGACTCTGGGGCCAACGTCCTGACTTTC
CDR3aa: CASSFAMDSGANVLTF

d_gene: NA
j_gene: TRBJ1-5
v_gene: TRBV20-1
abundance: NA
CDR3nt: TGCAGTGCTAGCGCTGAAAATAGCAATCAGCCCCAGCATTTT
CDR3aa: CSASAENSNQPQHF

d_gene: NA
j_gene: TRBJ2-2
v_gene: TRBV5-1
abundance: few
CDR3nt: TGCGCCAGCAGGGCCACCAACAGGGCCGGGGAGCTGTTTTTT
CDR3aa: CASRATNRAGELFF

d_gene: NA
j_gene: TRBJ1-1
v_gene: TRBV29-1
abundance: few
CDR3nt: TGCAGCGTTGAGGGACTGGTGCGAACTGAAGCTTTCTTT
CDR3aa: CSVEGLVRTEAFF

d_gene: NA
j_gene: TRBJ2-7
v_gene: TRBV5-1
abundance: many
CDR3nt: TGCGCCAGCAGCAAAGACAACTACGAGCAGTACTTC
CDR3aa: CASSKDNYEQYF

d_gene: NA
j_gene: TRBJ2-5
v_gene: TRBV24-1
abundance: NA
CDR3nt: TGTGCCACCAGTGATTCCGGTAACGCATACCAAGAGACCCAGTACTTC
CDR3aa: CATSDSGNAYQETQYF

d_gene: TRBD1
j_gene: TRBJ2-5
v_gene: TRBV20-1
abundance: NA
CDR3nt: TGCAGTGCTACCGGGACAGGGGATTCAGAGACCCAGTACTTC
CDR3aa: CSATGTGDSETQYF